One sample yielded the 14 T cell receptor beta chains listed below, sequenced in a study of T cell responses to AZD1222 COVID-19 vaccine. The data were produced by immunoSEQ multiplex PCR, yet TCRdb's version contains in-frame clones alone and is incomplete. The repertoire holds roughly 150,000 clones, with 92% as singletons. Sequencing was performed on peripheral blood, taken on day 0 of AZD1222 vaccination. Receptors were obtained from an adult in good health.

The chain uses TRBV28 and TRBJ1-2, with D hard to call. The V end was cut by 4 bases, the J end by 7 bases, with 13 bases between. The CDR3 contains 13 residues. The germline V gene has CDR1 MDHEN and CDR2 SYDVKM. For the CDR3, the DNA is TGTGCCAGCAGTTCCGGTCGGGTCGGTGGCTACACCTTC. Its protein product is CASSSGRVGGYTF.

The chain recombines TRBV5-6 with TRBJ1-1; possible D gene TRBD1, 5 bases. The CDR3 contains 15 residues. The germline CDR1 and CDR2 sequences are SGHDT and YYEEEE. Trimming pared 1 base from V and 8 bases from J, leaving 18 bases between. The CDR3: CASSLSPAGLREAFF. The DNA for the CDR3 is TGTGCCAGCAGCTTGTCACCGGCGGGACTCCGAGAAGCTTTCTTT.

The rearrangement links TRBV5-1 to TRBJ2-1; 7 nucleotides line up with TRBD2. CDR1 and CDR2 from the germline V gene are SGHRS and YFSETQ. This CDR3 is 15 amino acids long. V shed 0 bases, J shed 4 bases, and the junction held 4 bases outside the gene matches. The CDR3 DNA reads TGCGCCAGCAGCTTGGGCGGGAGTAGGTACAATGAGCAGTTCTTC. Translation gives CASSLGGSRYNEQFF.

This CDR3 reads CASSLRRDPTSGNTIYF. The CDR3 bases are TGTGCCAGCAGCTTGAGACGCGACCCGACCTCTGGAAACACCATATATTTT. The V call is TRBV5-4, the J call TRBJ1-3; D not resolved. CDR1 and CDR2 from the germline V gene are SGHNT and YYREEE (reference sequence). V gave up 1 base and J gave up 0 bases, with 14 bases separating them. The CDR3 contains 17 residues.

The chain couples TRBV5-4 to TRBJ2-3; the match to TRBD2 covers 8 bases. Germline CDR1 and CDR2: SGHNT and YYREEE (reference sequence). Losses at the gene ends were 0 bases for V and 1 base for J; bases not matched to a gene: 7. This CDR3 is built from 17 residues. CDR3 DNA sequence: TGTGCCAGCAGCTTGGATGGGACTAGAGGACGCACAGATACGCAGTATTTT. It translates to CASSLDGTRGRTDTQYF. Combining the CDR3 with reference TRBV5-4 and TRBJ2-3 gives the whole variable domain ETGVTQSPTHLIKTRGQQVTLRCSSQSGHNTVSWYQQALGQGPQFIFQYYREEENGRGNFPPRFSGLQFPNYSSELNVNALELDDSALYLCASSLDGTRGRTDTQYFGPGTRLTVL.

The J gene is TRBJ2-2, the V gene TRBV5-4; weak D call: TRBD2 (6 bases). Germline loops: CDR1 SGHNT, CDR2 YYREEE (reference sequence). This CDR3 has 16 amino acids. Trimming stripped 0 bases from V and 4 bases from J, with 13 bases between. CDR3 loop: CASSLAGSLVTGELFF. CDR3 sequence (DNA): TGTGCCAGCAGCTTGGCCGGGAGTCTCGTCACCGGGGAGCTGTTTTTT.

This clone was seen only once. The V call is TRBV28, the J call TRBJ2-1; D possibly matches TRBD1 or TRBD2 (6 bases each). CDR1 is MDHEN, CDR2 SYDVKM, per germline. The CDR3 has 15 amino acids. Trimming stripped 6 bases from V and 3 bases from J, with 15 bases between. The CDR3 nucleotides read TGTGCCAGCAGCCCCCATAAGGGGGGCTACAATGAGCAGTTCTTC. Encoded protein: CASSPHKGGYNEQFF.

This clone was seen a single time. This sequence joins TRBV21-1 and TRBJ2-1; the table's D call, TRBD2, has no DNA check behind it. TRBV21-1 is designated a pseudogene. The CDR3 loop spans 19 amino acids. CDR3 sequence reads: CASSTMPGTSPLFLHEQFF. In nucleotides, the CDR3 is TGTGCCAGCAGCACCATGCCCGGGACTAGCCCACTATTTTTGCATGAGCAGTTCTTC.

The chain uses TRBV5-1 and TRBJ2-2; TRBD2 is a possible D gene (5 bases). Trimming took 4 bases from V and 0 from J, leaving 13 bases between them. The CDR3 contains 16 residues. Germline CDR1 SGHRS, CDR2 YFSETQ. The CDR3 is CASSQSRGSNTGELFF. In DNA, the CDR3 is TGCGCCAGCAGCCAGTCCCGGGGTTCGAACACCGGGGAGCTGTTTTTT.

The rearrangement uses TRBV6-4 and TRBJ1-1, with a tentative D call TRBD1 (5 bases). The CDR3 is 11 residues long. Germline assignment: CDR1 MRHNA and CDR2 SNTAGT. Trimming shortened V by 5 bases and J by 5 bases, and 6 bases separated the two germline ends. This chain's CDR3 is CASSRGTEAFF. The DNA for the CDR3 is TGTGCCAGCAGTCGGGGGACTGAAGCTTTCTTT.

The CDR3 here is CASSDSSAKPDMQFF. CDR3 bases: TGTGCCAGCAGTGACTCATCGGCCAAACCGGACATGCAGTTCTTC. The gene calls are TRBV6-4 and TRBJ2-1; perhaps TRBD1 as D (5 bases). The CDR3 covers 15 residues. V gave up 0 bases and J gave up 12 bases, with 18 bases separating them. Per germline, CDR1 MRHNA and CDR2 SNTAGT.

The CDR3 protein is CASSYSQGDGYTF. CDR3 nucleotides: TGTGCCAGCAGTTACTCGCAAGGGGATGGCTACACCTTC. The rearrangement uses TRBV6-5 and TRBJ1-2, with D perhaps matching TRBD1 (5 bases). Germline CDR1 MNHEY, CDR2 SVGAGI. This CDR3 spans 13 amino acids. The V and J ends lost 0 bases and 6 bases respectively, with 8 bases between them.

This clone has just one count. V gene TRBV20-1 combines with J gene TRBJ1-5; D remains ambiguous. This CDR3 has 11 amino acids. The V and J ends lost 0 bases and 6 bases respectively, with 3 bases between them. Germline-derived CDR1 and CDR2 are DFQATT and SNEGSKA (reference sequence). CDR3 loop: CSAREGQPQHF. In DNA form, the CDR3 reads TGCAGTGCTAGAGAGGGTCAGCCCCAGCATTTT.

V and J are TRBV6-1 and TRBJ2-7, with TRBD1 identical over 7 bases. Trimming took 1 base from V and 4 from J; bases not matched to a gene: 19. CDR3 length equals 19 residues. Germline V CDR1 and CDR2: MNHNS, SASEGT. Here the CDR3 DNA reads TGTGCCAGCAGTGAAGGACAGGGTTGGTCCAGAGTGGGAGTTTACGAGCAGTACTTC. This encodes CASSEGQGWSRVGVYEQYF.